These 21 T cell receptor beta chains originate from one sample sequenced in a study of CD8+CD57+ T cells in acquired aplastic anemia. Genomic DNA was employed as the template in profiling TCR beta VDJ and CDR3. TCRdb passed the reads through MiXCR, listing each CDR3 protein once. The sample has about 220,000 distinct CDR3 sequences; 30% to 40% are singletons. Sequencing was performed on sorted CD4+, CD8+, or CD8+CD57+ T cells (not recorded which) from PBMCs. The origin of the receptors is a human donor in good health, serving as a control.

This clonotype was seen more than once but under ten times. In DNA, the CDR3 is TGTGCCAGTACCCCTAGTGGGGGGAGGGAGACAGATACGCAGTATTTT. Its protein product is CASTPSGGRETDTQYF. The rearrangement links TRBV19 to TRBJ2-3; 7 nucleotides match TRBD2. Per the germline V gene, CDR1 is LNHDA and CDR2 is SQIVND (reference sequence). Unmatched junction bases numbered 13, after V lost 7 bases and J lost 3 bases. This CDR3 region has 16 residues.

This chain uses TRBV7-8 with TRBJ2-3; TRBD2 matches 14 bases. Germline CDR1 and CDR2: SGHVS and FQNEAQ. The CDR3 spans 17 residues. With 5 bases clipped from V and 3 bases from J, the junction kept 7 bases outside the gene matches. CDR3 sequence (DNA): TGTGCCAGCAGCCGCCGGACTAGCGGGAGGATTACAGATACGCAGTATTTT. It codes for CASSRRTSGRITDTQYF.

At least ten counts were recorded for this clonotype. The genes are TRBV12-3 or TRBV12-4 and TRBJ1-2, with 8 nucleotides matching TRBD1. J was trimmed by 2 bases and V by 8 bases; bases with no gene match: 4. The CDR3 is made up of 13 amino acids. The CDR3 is CASADRVNYGYTF. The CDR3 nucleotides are TGTGCCAGCGCGGACAGGGTAAACTATGGCTACACCTTC.

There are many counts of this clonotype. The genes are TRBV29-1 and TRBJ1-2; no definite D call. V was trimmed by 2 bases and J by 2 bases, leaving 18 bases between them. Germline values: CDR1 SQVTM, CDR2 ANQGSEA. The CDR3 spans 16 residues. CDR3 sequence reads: CSVEYGMWPGNYGYTF. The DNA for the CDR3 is TGCAGCGTTGAATATGGTATGTGGCCGGGCAACTATGGCTACACCTTC.

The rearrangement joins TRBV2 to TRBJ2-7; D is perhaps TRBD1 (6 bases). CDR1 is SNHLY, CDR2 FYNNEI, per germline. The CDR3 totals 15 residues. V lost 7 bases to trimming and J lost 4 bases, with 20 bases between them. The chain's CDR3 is CASTRLPGAPYEQYF. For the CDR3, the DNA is TGTGCCAGCACCCGGCTCCCAGGGGCCCCTTACGAGCAGTACTTC.

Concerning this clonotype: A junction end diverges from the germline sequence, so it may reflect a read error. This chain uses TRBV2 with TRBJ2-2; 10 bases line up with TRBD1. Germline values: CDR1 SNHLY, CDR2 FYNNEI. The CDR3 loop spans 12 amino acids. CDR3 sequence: CASSRRQGALFF. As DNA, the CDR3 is TGTGCCAGCAGTAGACGACAGGGGGCGCTGTTTTTT.

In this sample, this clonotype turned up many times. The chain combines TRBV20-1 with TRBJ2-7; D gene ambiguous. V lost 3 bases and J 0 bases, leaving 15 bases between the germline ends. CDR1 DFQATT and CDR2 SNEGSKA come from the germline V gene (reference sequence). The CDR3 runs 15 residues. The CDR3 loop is CSASRDLLFSYEQYF. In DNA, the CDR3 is TGCAGTGCTAGCCGCGACCTCCTATTCTCCTACGAGCAGTACTTC.

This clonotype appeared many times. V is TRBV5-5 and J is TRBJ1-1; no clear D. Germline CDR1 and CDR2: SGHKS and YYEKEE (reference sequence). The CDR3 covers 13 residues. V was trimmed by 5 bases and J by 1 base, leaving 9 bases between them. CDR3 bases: TGTGCCAGCAGAATTTCCGCGAACACTGAAGCTTTCTTT. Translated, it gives CASRISANTEAFF.

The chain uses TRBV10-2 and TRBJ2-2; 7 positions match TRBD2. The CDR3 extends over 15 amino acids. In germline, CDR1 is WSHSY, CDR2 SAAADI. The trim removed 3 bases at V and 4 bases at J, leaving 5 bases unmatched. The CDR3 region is CASSDPGLFTGELFF. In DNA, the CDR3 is TGCGCCAGCAGTGACCCGGGACTATTCACCGGGGAGCTGTTTTTT.

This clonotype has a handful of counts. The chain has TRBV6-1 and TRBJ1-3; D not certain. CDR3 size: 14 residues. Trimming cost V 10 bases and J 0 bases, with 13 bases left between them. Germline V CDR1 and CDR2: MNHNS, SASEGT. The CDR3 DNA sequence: TGTGCCACCCAGCTGACATACTCTGGAAACACCATATATTTT. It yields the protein CATQLTYSGNTIYF.

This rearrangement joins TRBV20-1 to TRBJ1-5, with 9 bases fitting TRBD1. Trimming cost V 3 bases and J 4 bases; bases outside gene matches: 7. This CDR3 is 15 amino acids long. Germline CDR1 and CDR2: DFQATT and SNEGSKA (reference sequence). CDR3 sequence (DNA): TGCAGTGCTAGCCCGGGACAGGGAGGGAATCAGCCCCAGCATTTT. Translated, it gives CSASPGQGGNQPQHF.

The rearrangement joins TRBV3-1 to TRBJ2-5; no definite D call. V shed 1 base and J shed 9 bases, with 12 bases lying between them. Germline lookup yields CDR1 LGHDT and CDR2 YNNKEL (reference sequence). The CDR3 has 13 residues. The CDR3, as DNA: TGTGCCAGCAGCCAAGTAAACGTGGTGGCCCAGTACTTC. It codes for CASSQVNVVAQYF.

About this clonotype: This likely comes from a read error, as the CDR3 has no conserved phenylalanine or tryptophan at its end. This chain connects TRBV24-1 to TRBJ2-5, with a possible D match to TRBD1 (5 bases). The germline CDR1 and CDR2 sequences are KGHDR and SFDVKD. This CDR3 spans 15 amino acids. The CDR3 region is CAASDTPGREETQYS. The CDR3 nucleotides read TGTGCCGCCAGTGATACGCCCGGCAGGGAAGAGACCCAGTACTCC.

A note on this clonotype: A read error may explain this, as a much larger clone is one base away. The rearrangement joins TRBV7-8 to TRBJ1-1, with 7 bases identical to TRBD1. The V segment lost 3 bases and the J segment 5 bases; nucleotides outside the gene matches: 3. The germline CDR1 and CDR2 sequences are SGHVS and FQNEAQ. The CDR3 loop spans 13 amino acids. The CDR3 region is CASSFYRGTEAFF. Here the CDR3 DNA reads TGTGCCAGCAGCTTTTACAGGGGTACTGAAGCTTTCTTT.

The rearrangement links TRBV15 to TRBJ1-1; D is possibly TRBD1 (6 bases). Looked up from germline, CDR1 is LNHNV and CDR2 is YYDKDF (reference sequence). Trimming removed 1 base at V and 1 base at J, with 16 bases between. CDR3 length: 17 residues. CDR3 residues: CATSRGGRGRKNTEAFF. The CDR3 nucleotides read TGTGCCACCAGCAGAGGGGGTCGGGGGCGAAAGAACACTGAAGCTTTCTTT.

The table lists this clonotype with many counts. CDR3 in amino acids: CSASTLQETQYF. CDR3 DNA sequence: TGCAGTGCTAGCACCTTACAAGAGACCCAGTACTTC. This chain joins TRBV20-1 and TRBJ2-5; D is ambiguous. Trimming left V 3 bases short and J 2 bases short, with 7 bases between. Germline assignment: CDR1 DFQATT and CDR2 SNEGSKA (reference sequence). The CDR3 runs 12 residues.

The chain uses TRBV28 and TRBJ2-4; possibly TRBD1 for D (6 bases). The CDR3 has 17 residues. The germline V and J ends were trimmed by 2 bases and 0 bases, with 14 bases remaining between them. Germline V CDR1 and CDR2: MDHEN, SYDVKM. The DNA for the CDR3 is TGTGCCAGCAGTTTAATCTCTGGACAGATAGCCAAAAACATTCAGTACTTC. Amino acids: CASSLISGQIAKNIQYF.

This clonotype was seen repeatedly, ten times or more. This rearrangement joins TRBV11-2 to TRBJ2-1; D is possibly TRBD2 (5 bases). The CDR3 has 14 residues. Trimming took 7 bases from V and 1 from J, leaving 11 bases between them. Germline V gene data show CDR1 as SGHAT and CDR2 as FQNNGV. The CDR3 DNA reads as TGTGCCAGCATCGAGACGGGGTCCTACAATGAGCAGTTCTTC. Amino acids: CASIETGSYNEQFF.

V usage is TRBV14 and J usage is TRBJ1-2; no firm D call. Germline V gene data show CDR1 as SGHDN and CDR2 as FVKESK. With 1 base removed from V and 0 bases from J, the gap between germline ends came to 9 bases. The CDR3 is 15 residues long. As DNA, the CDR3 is TGTGCCAGCAGCCAAGCGGAAGGAGCTAACTATGGCTACACCTTC. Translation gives CASSQAEGANYGYTF.

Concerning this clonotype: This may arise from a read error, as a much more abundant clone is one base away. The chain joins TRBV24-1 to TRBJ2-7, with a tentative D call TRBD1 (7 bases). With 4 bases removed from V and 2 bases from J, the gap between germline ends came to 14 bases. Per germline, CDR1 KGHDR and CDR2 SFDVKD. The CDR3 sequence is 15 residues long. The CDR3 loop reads CATSERQGGTYEQYF. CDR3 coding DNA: TGTGCCACCAGTGAAAGGCAGGGGGGAACCTACGAGCAGTACTTC.

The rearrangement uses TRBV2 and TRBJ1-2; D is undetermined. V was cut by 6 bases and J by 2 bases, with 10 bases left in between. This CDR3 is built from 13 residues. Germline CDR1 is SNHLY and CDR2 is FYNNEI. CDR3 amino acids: CASRYRTNYGYTF. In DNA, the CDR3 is TGTGCCAGCAGGTACCGCACAAACTATGGCTACACCTTC.